Listed below are T cell receptor beta chains from one sample, sequenced in a study of cytomegalovirus exposure and HLA in healthy donors. Produced via immunoSEQ multiplex PCR; TCRdb's table is partial and in-frame only. Of more than 130,000 clones in the sample, about four fifths were seen once. The sequenced sample was PBMCs. These receptors were taken from a man aged 40-50 years in good health and CMV-seropositive. Each CDR3 is given with its conserved first and last residue. Fields, in order: clone size, D gene, J gene, V gene, CDR3 DNA, CDR3 protein. D genes are given only for firm matches. Part of the rows lack a size; the others show once, few, many or a class for expanded clones.

size: .
D: .
J: TRBJ1-1
V: TRBV9
DNA: TGTGCCAGCAGCCCAGGGGAAGCTTTCTTT
CDR3: CASSPGEAFF

size: .
D: TRBD2
J: TRBJ2-7
V: TRBV6-5
DNA: TGTGCCAGCAGCGGGAGGCGATCCTACGAGCAGTACTTC
CDR3: CASSGRRSYEQYF

size: .
D: .
J: TRBJ1-1
V: TRBV30
DNA: TGTGCCTGGAGCCGGACAGCGAACACTGAAGCTTTCTTT
CDR3: CAWSRTANTEAFF

size: once
D: .
J: TRBJ1-1
V: TRBV9
DNA: TGTGCCAGCAGCGTAGGTCCGGGGGCTGAAGCTTTCTTT
CDR3: CASSVGPGAEAFF

size: .
D: .
J: TRBJ2-1
V: TRBV2
DNA: TGTGCCAGCAGCCTTAGAGGCGATGAGCAGTTCTTC
CDR3: CASSLRGDEQFF

size: .
D: .
J: TRBJ2-3
V: TRBV6-1
DNA: TGTGCCAGCAGTGAAAGGGGGACCACAGATACGCAGTATTTT
CDR3: CASSERGTTDTQYF

size: .
D: .
J: TRBJ1-5
V: TRBV15
DNA: TGTGCCACCAGCAGGAGTAGCAATCAGCCCCAGCATTTT
CDR3: CATSRSSNQPQHF

size: .
D: TRBD1
J: TRBJ2-7
V: TRBV29-1
DNA: TGCAGCGTGAGTCCCTCGGGACAGGTGACCTACGAGCAGTACTTC
CDR3: CSVSPSGQVTYEQYF

size: .
D: .
J: TRBJ1-1
V: TRBV14
DNA: TGTGCCAGCAGCCAAGGGGGGGACGCTGACACTGAAGCTTTCTTT
CDR3: CASSQGGDADTEAFF

size: .
D: .
J: TRBJ2-7
V: TRBV9
DNA: TGTGCCAGCAGCGGAGATAGCGAGCAGTACTTC
CDR3: CASSGDSEQYF

size: .
D: TRBD2
J: TRBJ2-7
V: TRBV13
DNA: TGTGCCAGCAGCTCCGGACTAGCGGGTACCTACGAGCAGTACTTC
CDR3: CASSSGLAGTYEQYF

size: few
D: .
J: TRBJ1-4
V: TRBV4-3
DNA: TGCGCCAGCAGCCCAGGGTCTGGTAATGAAAAACTGTTTTTT
CDR3: CASSPGSGNEKLFF

size: .
D: .
J: TRBJ1-5
V: TRBV14
DNA: TGTGCCAGCAGCCAAGAGGAACGAGACACGGCCTACAATCAGCCCCAGCATTTT
CDR3: CASSQEERDTAYNQPQHF

size: .
D: TRBD1
J: TRBJ2-1
V: TRBV9
DNA: TGTGCCAGCAGCCCTCCGGTTAGGGGGCCCTACAATGAGCAGTTCTTC
CDR3: CASSPPVRGPYNEQFF

size: .
D: TRBD2
J: TRBJ2-3
V: TRBV29-1
DNA: TGCAGCGTTGCTGTGTCTAGCGGGAGGCGGGATACGCAGTATTTT
CDR3: CSVAVSSGRRDTQYF

size: few
D: .
J: TRBJ2-6
V: TRBV18
DNA: TGTGCCAGCTCACCAAATCAGGGAAACGTCCTGACTTTC
CDR3: CASSPNQGNVLTF

size: .
D: .
J: TRBJ1-4
V: TRBV11-2
DNA: TGTGCCAGCAGCTACTCAGGGGTTAATGAAAAACTGTTTTTT
CDR3: CASSYSGVNEKLFF

size: .
D: TRBD2
J: TRBJ2-3
V: TRBV7-2
DNA: TGTGCCAGCAGCTTTCGACTAGCGGGGGGGCATACAGATACGCAGTATTTT
CDR3: CASSFRLAGGHTDTQYF

size: few
D: TRBD1
J: TRBJ1-2
V: TRBV7-2
DNA: TGTGCCAGCAGCTGGGGACAGAGTAACTATGGCTACACCTTC
CDR3: CASSWGQSNYGYTF

size: .
D: .
J: TRBJ2-3
V: TRBV7-7
DNA: TGTGCTAGCACCCGACTGACGTCAACTAGCACAGATACGCAGTATTTT
CDR3: CASTRLTSTSTDTQYF

size: .
D: .
J: TRBJ1-2
V: TRBV6-1
DNA: TGTGCCAGCAGTGAACAGGGTAACACCTTC
CDR3: CASSEQGNTF

size: few
D: .
J: TRBJ2-3
V: TRBV11-3
DNA: TGTGCCAGCAGCTTAGGACAGCCATTGTCCACAGATACGCAGTATTTT
CDR3: CASSLGQPLSTDTQYF

size: .
D: .
J: TRBJ2-7
V: TRBV18
DNA: TGTGCCAGCTCACCAGAGCTAGTCACTTCCTACGAGCAGTACTTC
CDR3: CASSPELVTSYEQYF

size: .
D: .
J: TRBJ1-2
V: TRBV12-5
DNA: TGTGCTAGTGGTCCCAGACAGGAGTCCCCAGATGACACCTTC
CDR3: CASGPRQESPDDTF

size: .
D: TRBD1
J: TRBJ2-3
V: TRBV15
DNA: TGTGCCACCAGCGGACAGGGTGCAGATACGCAGTATTTT
CDR3: CATSGQGADTQYF